This T cell receptor beta chain was identified during a study of glioma-infiltrating T cells. The CDR3 contains 15 residues. The germline V gene encodes CDR1 SGHNT and CDR2 YYREEE (reference sequence). V lost 3 bases, J lost 3 bases, and 5 bases stayed unmatched. TCR alpha and beta CDR3 regions were amplified from RNA using iRepertoire nested multiplex PCR. TCRdb reanalysed the multiplex PCR reads using MiXCR and keeps one entry per CDR3 protein. The sample has roughly 200,000 distinct CDR3 sequences; around 45% are singletons. The chain recombines TRBV5-4 with TRBJ1-1, with 10 bases that match TRBD1. Sequenced material: glioma tissue, nonneoplastic brain tissue, or PBMCs (not recorded which). The sequence derives from a human donor with low-grade glioma or glioblastoma, undergoing nonglioma brain surgery, or in good health (not recorded which). CDR3 residues: CASSSQGTGDTEAFF. The DNA of the CDR3 is TGTGCCAGCAGCTCACAAGGGACAGGGGACACTGAAGCTTTCTTT.